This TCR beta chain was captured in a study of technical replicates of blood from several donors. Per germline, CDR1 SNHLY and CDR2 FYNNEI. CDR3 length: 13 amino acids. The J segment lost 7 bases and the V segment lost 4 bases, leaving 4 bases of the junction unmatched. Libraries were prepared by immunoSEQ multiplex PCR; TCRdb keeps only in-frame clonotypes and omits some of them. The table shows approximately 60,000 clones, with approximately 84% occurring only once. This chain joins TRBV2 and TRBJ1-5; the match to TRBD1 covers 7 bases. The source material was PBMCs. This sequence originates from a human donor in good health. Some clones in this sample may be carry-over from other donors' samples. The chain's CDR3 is CASSVGGGQPQHF. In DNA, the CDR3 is TGTGCCAGCAGTGTAGGGGGCGGGCAGCCCCAGCATTTT.